The next 29 T cell receptor beta chains were all read from a single sample in a study of blood T cell repertoires in COVID-19. The data were produced by immunoSEQ multiplex PCR, yet TCRdb's version contains in-frame clones alone and is incomplete. The repertoire holds 100,000 to 150,000 clones, roughly 89% seen once, with 18% in the top ten. Sequenced material: peripheral blood. Receptors originate from a man in his forties or fifties with active or convalescent COVID-19.

V and J are TRBV4-2 and TRBJ2-5; tentative D call: TRBD2 (5 bases). The CDR3 loop spans 15 amino acids. With 0 bases removed from V and 3 bases from J, the gap between germline ends came to 11 bases. Germline V gives CDR1 LGHNA, CDR2 YNFKEQ. The CDR3 DNA sequence: TGTGCCAGCAGCCAAGAGACGGCTAGCAAAGAGACCCAGTACTTC. This gives the protein CASSQETASKETQYF.

The genes are TRBV9 and TRBJ2-2, with 8 positions matching TRBD1. Germline V gene data show CDR1 as SGDLS and CDR2 as YYNGEE. This CDR3 has 15 amino acids. Trimming took 7 bases from V and 4 from J; bases not matched to a gene: 9. The CDR3 DNA reads TGTGCCAGCGCTCGACAGGGGATGGGCACCGGGGAGCTGTTTTTT. Amino acid sequence: CASARQGMGTGELFF.

This rearrangement joins TRBV19 to TRBJ1-5; the D gene is possibly TRBD1 (5 bases). V lost 3 bases and J 3 bases, leaving 15 bases between the germline ends. CDR1 is LNHDA and CDR2 is SQIVND in the germline V gene (reference sequence). The CDR3 covers 16 residues. The CDR3 loop reads CASSIDPPGINQPQHF. The CDR3 coding sequence is TGTGCCAGTAGTATTGATCCCCCAGGGATCAATCAGCCCCAGCATTTT.

The chain carries TRBV5-1 and TRBJ2-5; a possible D gene is TRBD1 (6 bases). V lost 4 bases and J lost 0, with 10 bases in between. The CDR3 covers 14 residues. CDR1 is SGHRS and CDR2 is YFSETQ in the germline V gene. The CDR3 sequence: CASSERTDQETQYF. The CDR3 DNA sequence: TGCGCCAGCAGCGAGCGGACAGACCAAGAGACCCAGTACTTC.

The chain recombines TRBV3-1 (or the pseudogene TRBV3-2) with TRBJ2-7; TRBD1 agrees at 11 bases. V lost 3 bases, J lost 1 base, and 5 bases stayed unmatched. Germline CDR1 reads LGHDT; CDR2 reads YNNKEL (reference sequence). The CDR3 is 16 amino acids. The CDR3 spells CASSHPWDRGSYEQYF. CDR3 in DNA: TGTGCCAGCAGCCATCCATGGGACAGGGGGTCCTACGAGCAGTACTTC.

The chain couples TRBV5-1 to TRBJ1-1; 12 bases are a match to TRBD1. Trimming took 5 bases from V and 0 from J; bases not matched to a gene: 2. Germline loops: CDR1 SGHRS, CDR2 YFSETQ. There are 15 residues in the CDR3. This CDR3 is CASRGTGGLNTEAFF. In DNA, the CDR3 is TGCGCCAGCAGGGGGACAGGGGGCCTGAACACTGAAGCTTTCTTT. The variable domain in full, with the rest retrieved from reference TRBV5-1 and TRBJ1-1, is KAGVTQTPRYLIKTRGQQVTLSCSPISGHRSVSWYQQTPGQGLQFLFEYFSETQRNKGNFPGRFSGRQFSNSRSEMNVSTLELGDSALYLCASRGTGGLNTEAFFGQGTRLTVV.

About this clone: The sample holds other DNA sequences that translate to the same CDR3. The V gene is TRBV5-4, the J gene TRBJ2-7; a weak D match, TRBD1 (6 bases). Germline V gene sequence: CDR1 SGHNT, CDR2 YYREEE (reference sequence). The V end was cut by 4 bases, the J end by 2 bases, with 10 bases between. This CDR3 spans 13 amino acids. The CDR3 nucleotides are TGTGCCAGCAGCCTAGGGGGAACCTACGAGCAGTACTTC. Residues: CASSLGGTYEQYF. Variable domain in full (rest from reference TRBV5-4 and TRBJ2-7): ETGVTQSPTHLIKTRGQQVTLRCSSQSGHNTVSWYQQALGQGPQFIFQYYREEENGRGNFPPRFSGLQFPNYSSELNVNALELDDSALYLCASSLGGTYEQYFGPGTRLTVT.

The chain uses TRBV7-6 and TRBJ2-1; TRBD2 matches at 11 bases. Germline CDR1 reads SGHVS; CDR2 reads FNYEAQ. This CDR3 region has 19 residues. V trimming: 2 bases; J trimming: 0 bases; junction bases outside the gene matches: 9. The CDR3 region is CASSLSSGRALSSYNEQFF. Written as DNA, the CDR3 is TGTGCCAGCAGCTTAAGTAGCGGGAGGGCACTAAGCTCCTACAATGAGCAGTTCTTC.

The chain uses TRBV28 and TRBJ1-5; D is uncertain. CDR3 length: 13 residues. In germline, CDR1 is MDHEN, CDR2 SYDVKM. Trimming cost V 3 bases and J 9 bases, with 12 bases left between them. DNA for the CDR3: TGTGCCAGCAGTTTGAAACGCGGCGGGCCCCAGCATTTT. It translates to CASSLKRGGPQHF.

J is TRBJ2-7 and V is TRBV6-2 or TRBV6-3; 9 bases align to TRBD2. With 0 bases clipped from V and 2 bases from J, the junction kept 2 bases outside the gene matches. The CDR3 sequence is 15 residues long. Germline lookup yields CDR1 MNHEY and CDR2 SVGEGT. CDR3 loop: CASSYSTSGAYEQYF. Written as DNA, the CDR3 is TGTGCCAGCAGTTACTCGACTAGCGGAGCCTACGAGCAGTACTTC.

In DNA form, the CDR3 reads TGCGCCAGCAGGGGACAGGGGACCGGCGAGCAGTACTTC. Translating gives CASRGQGTGEQYF. This chain connects TRBV10-1 to TRBJ2-7, with 10 bases fitting TRBD1. With 6 bases clipped from V and 6 bases from J, the junction kept 5 bases outside the gene matches. CDR3 size: 13 residues. The germline CDR1 and CDR2 sequences are WNHNN and SYGVQD (reference sequence).

This rearrangement joins TRBV5-4 to TRBJ2-7; TRBD2 matches 8 bases. Trimming at V came to 2 bases and at J to 5 bases, leaving 9 bases not matched to a gene. The CDR3 consists of 15 residues. Germline CDR1 SGHNT, CDR2 YYREEE (reference sequence). The CDR3 is CASSFSTSDRHEQYF. For the CDR3, the DNA is TGTGCCAGCAGCTTCTCGACTAGCGATCGGCACGAGCAGTACTTC.

The chain combines TRBV5-4 with TRBJ1-1, with a tentative D call TRBD1 (5 bases). V lost 4 bases and J lost 3, with 10 bases in between. Per the germline V gene, CDR1 is SGHNT and CDR2 is YYREEE (reference sequence). This CDR3 is 13 amino acids long. CDR3 loop: CASSLTEYTEAFF. In DNA, the CDR3 is TGTGCCAGCAGCCTGACAGAGTACACTGAAGCTTTCTTT.

This clone was recorded only once. This chain connects TRBV27 to TRBJ2-2; TRBD1 matches 9 bases. CDR1 and CDR2 from the germline V gene are MNHEY and SMNVEV (reference sequence). V lost 6 bases, J lost 7 bases, and 6 bases stayed unmatched. The CDR3 covers 14 residues. In DNA form, the CDR3 reads TGTGCCAGCAGCCCACAGGGGGCTAGCGGGGAGCTGTTTTTT. Its protein is CASSPQGASGELFF.

J is TRBJ1-2 and V is TRBV3-1 (or the pseudogene TRBV3-2); 10 bases line up with TRBD1. The CDR3 spans 14 residues. J was trimmed by 7 bases and V by 7 bases; bases with no gene match: 9. CDR1 is LGHDT, CDR2 YNNKEL, per germline (reference sequence). This chain's CDR3 is CASNTGQGESGYTF. CDR3 DNA: TGTGCCAGCAACACAGGACAGGGGGAATCTGGCTACACCTTC.

V usage is TRBV6-2 or TRBV6-3 and J usage is TRBJ1-6; 8 nucleotides align to TRBD1. The CDR3 spans 15 residues. Per germline, CDR1 MNHEY and CDR2 SVGEGT. Germline trimming cut 2 bases from V and 4 bases from J; bases unmatched to any gene: 1. CDR3 DNA: TGTGCCAGCAGTTACCGGACAGGGTATAATTCACCCCTCCACTTT. Residues: CASSYRTGYNSPLHF.

This clone was seen a handful of times. The chain is built from TRBV18 and TRBJ1-1; 7 bases match TRBD1. The germline V gene encodes CDR1 KGHSH and CDR2 LQKENI. V trimming: 5 bases; J trimming: 0 bases; junction bases outside the gene matches: 15. The CDR3 loop spans 18 amino acids. The CDR3 here is CASSSLMDRTNMNTEAFF. The CDR3 DNA is TGTGCCAGCTCATCGCTAATGGACAGGACAAACATGAACACTGAAGCTTTCTTT.

The chain combines TRBV7-2 with TRBJ2-5, with 12 nucleotides matching TRBD1. V was clipped by 4 bases and J by 4 bases; unmatched bases: 1. Looked up from germline, CDR1 is SGHTA and CDR2 is FQGNSA. CDR3 length: 14 residues. The CDR3 sequence: CASSSGQGAETQYF. The DNA for the CDR3 is TGTGCCAGCAGCTCGGGACAGGGGGCAGAGACCCAGTACTTC. The full variable domain, in which reference TRBV7-2 and TRBJ2-5 provide the parts outside the CDR3, is GAGVSQSPSNKVTEKGKDVELRCDPISGHTALYWYRQSLGQGLEFLIYFQGNSAPDKSGLPSDRFSAERTGGSVSTLTIQRTQQEDSAVYLCASSSGQGAETQYFGPGTRLLVL.

This rearrangement joins TRBV25-1 to TRBJ1-2, with D possibly TRBD1 on 5 matching bases. Trimming left V 6 bases short and J 2 bases short, with 16 bases between. Germline V gene lookup returns CDR1 MGHDK and CDR2 SYGVNS. This CDR3 has 15 residues. This CDR3 reads CASREDSGANYGYTF. In DNA, the CDR3 is TGTGCCAGCAGAGAAGACAGCGGGGCCAACTATGGCTACACCTTC.

The chain is built from TRBV4-1 and TRBJ1-5, with D possibly being TRBD1 (5 bases). The CDR3 consists of 16 residues. Germline loops: CDR1 MGHRA, CDR2 YSYEKL. The V end lost 0 bases, the J end lost 4 bases, and 13 bases lay between the germline ends. CDR3 bases: TGCGCCAGCAGCCAAGATCTGGGGCCAAGTAATCAGCCCCAGCATTTT. It is translated as CASSQDLGPSNQPQHF.

The rearrangement uses TRBV12-3 or TRBV12-4 and TRBJ1-1, with D hard to call. With 5 bases removed from V and 6 bases from J, the gap between germline ends came to 10 bases. The CDR3 covers 12 residues. The CDR3, as DNA: TGTGCCAGCAGTGCGGCCCGGGCTGAAGCTTTCTTT. Its protein is CASSAARAEAFF.

This chain joins TRBV6-1 and TRBJ2-2; the D gene is possibly TRBD2 (5 bases). CDR1 is MNHNS and CDR2 is SASEGT in the germline V gene. The CDR3 totals 16 residues. V shed 1 base and J shed 0 bases, with 9 bases lying between them. CDR3 coding DNA: TGTGCCAGCAGTGAAGGTCCGGGGACGAACACCGGGGAGCTGTTTTTT. Its protein is CASSEGPGTNTGELFF.

The CDR3 bases are TGTGCCAGCAGTGAACTATCACCCCTCCACTTT. Translated: CASSELSPLHF. The chain has TRBV6-1 and TRBJ1-6; D not certain. Germline CDR1 MNHNS, CDR2 SASEGT. Trimming stripped 2 bases from V and 10 bases from J, with 3 bases between. CDR3 length equals 11 residues.

This clone was seen only once. The chain combines TRBV4-1 with TRBJ2-7; possibly TRBD1 for D (6 bases). Per germline, CDR1 MGHRA and CDR2 YSYEKL. V was clipped by 2 bases and J by 4 bases, with 12 bases between them. The CDR3 extends over 14 amino acids. For the CDR3, the DNA is TGCGCCAGCAGCCAACGGCCGGACAGATACGAGCAGTACTTC. This codes for CASSQRPDRYEQYF.

The chain recombines TRBV6-1 with TRBJ1-2; maybe TRBD1 (5 bases). Trimming took off 4 bases at V and 4 bases at J, with 19 bases between the two ends. This CDR3 contains 16 residues. Germline assignment: CDR1 MNHNS and CDR2 SASEGT. The CDR3 coding sequence is TGTGCCAGCAGTGCACAAGTCAGGGTTTGGAGCTATGGCTACACCTTC. Translating it yields CASSAQVRVWSYGYTF.

This sequence joins TRBV4-3 and TRBJ2-2; 8 nucleotides align to TRBD1. Per germline, CDR1 LGHNA and CDR2 YSLEER. CDR3 length equals 18 residues. Trimming cost V 3 bases and J 2 bases; bases outside gene matches: 11. The CDR3 sequence: CASSHLIPGQGNTGELFF. CDR3 nucleotides: TGCGCCAGCAGCCATCTAATCCCTGGACAGGGAAACACCGGGGAGCTGTTTTTT.

This clone is a singleton in its sample. This rearrangement joins TRBV6-6 to TRBJ1-6; possibly TRBD1 for D (5 bases). V lost 5 bases to trimming and J lost 0 bases, with 14 bases between them. The germline V gene has CDR1 MNHNY and CDR2 SVGAGI (reference sequence). CDR3 length equals 17 residues. CDR3 sequence: CASSRGEGSSYNSPLHF. In nucleotides, the CDR3 is TGTGCCAGCAGTCGGGGGGAGGGAAGCTCCTATAATTCACCCCTCCACTTT.

V and J are TRBV29-1 and TRBJ1-1; 7 bases map to TRBD1. V lost 6 bases and J lost 1; bases outside the gene matches: 8. Germline values: CDR1 SQVTM, CDR2 ANQGSEA. The CDR3 is 14 amino acids. The CDR3 DNA reads TGCAGCGTGGAACAGGGGTTAGGGAACACTGAAGCTTTCTTT. It codes for CSVEQGLGNTEAFF.

The rearrangement uses TRBV25-1 and TRBJ1-1, with D hard to call. The germline gives CDR1 MGHDK, CDR2 SYGVNS. The V and J ends lost 0 bases and 0 bases respectively, with 8 bases between them. The CDR3 is 15 amino acids. CDR3 sequence reads: CASSEYGRLNTEAFF. The CDR3 DNA sequence: TGTGCCAGCAGTGAATATGGGCGCCTGAACACTGAAGCTTTCTTT.